This T cell receptor beta chain was retrieved from a study of blood T cell repertoires in COVID-19. The overall study: The study drew acute and convalescent COVID-19 samples from the United States, Italy and Spain. The analysed material was cDNA or gDNA that came from T cells, B-cell-depleted T cells, or PBMCs.

Trimming cost V 2 bases and J 4 bases, with 10 bases left between them. This CDR3 region has 14 residues. CDR1 and CDR2 (germline): MNHEY, SVGEGT. In the original analysis: Reference gene primers were amplified, and this amplification served to estimate nucleated cell counts. Sequencing was performed with immunoSEQ multiplex PCR; in TCRdb, only in-frame clones are kept and a portion is missing. The V and J calls and clone size were taken over from that table, and D and trimming were inferred from the DNA. The sample holds about 80,000 clones, roughly 85% seen once. It was during active infection that Seattle patients were enrolled and then longitudinally followed.

The receptor was isolated from a man aged 45-65 years with COVID-19, enrolled during active disease. Specimen: peripheral blood. The chain carries TRBV6-2 or TRBV6-3 and TRBJ2-3; possible D gene TRBD2, 6 bases. In DNA form, the CDR3 reads TGTGCCAGCAGTTACGACGGGGGTTCAGATACGCAGTATTTT. It specifies CASSYDGGSDTQYF.